These 3 T cell receptor beta chains were sequenced from one sample in a study of CD8+CD57+ T cells in acquired aplastic anemia. According to the study, genomic DNA was the template for TCR beta VDJ and CDR3 profiling. TCRdb called the reads again in MiXCR, with one record for every CDR3 protein. The repertoire consists of some 130,000 distinct CDR3 sequences, with around 48% occurring once and the leading ten covering about 2.7%. Sequenced sample: sorted CD4+, CD8+, or CD8+CD57+ T cells (not recorded which) from PBMCs. Receptors originate from a human donor in good health, serving as a control.

The table lists this clonotype with many counts. The chain combines TRBV7-3 with TRBJ2-1; 10 bases map to TRBD1. The germline V gene has CDR1 SGHTA and CDR2 FQGTGA. This CDR3 is built from 14 residues. V dropped 5 bases and J dropped 7; count of bases not matched to a gene: 5. CDR3: CASSRDRGWNEQFF. CDR3 in DNA: TGTGCCAGCAGCAGGGACAGGGGTTGGAATGAGCAGTTCTTC.

The genes are TRBV12-3 or TRBV12-4 and TRBJ1-1, with D unclear. Between the trimmed V and J ends, which lost 9 bases and 1 base, there was a span of 9 bases. This CDR3 has 12 amino acids. The CDR3 DNA reads TGTGCCAGGGGGTCTAGGAACACTGAAGCTTTCTTT. Protein sequence: CARGSRNTEAFF.

The chain is built from TRBV9 and TRBJ1-4; unclear D gene. Trimming shortened V by 5 bases and J by 6 bases, and 20 bases separated the two germline ends. Looked up from germline, CDR1 is SGDLS and CDR2 is YYNGEE. The CDR3 is 16 residues long. CDR3 DNA sequence: TGTGCCAGCAGTGACGGATCCGGGGAACCGGATGAAAAACTGTTTTTT. Translation: CASSDGSGEPDEKLFF.